This TCR beta chain was sequenced for a study of blood T cell repertoires in COVID-19. Across about two dozen US areas, participants ranged in age from about 18 to 90 years. Clones were sequenced by immunoSEQ multiplex PCR, and TCRdb holds only the in-frame ones, with some missing. The sample records fewer than 350,000 clones, approximately 91% being singletons. J gave up 4 bases and V 3 bases, and 3 bases lay outside the gene matches. The CDR3 consists of 14 residues. Germline CDR1 SGHVS, CDR2 FQNEAQ. The sample was PBMCs or T cells enriched from blood (not recorded which). The TCR comes from a man in his fifties or sixties who had recovered from COVID-19. The rearrangement joins TRBV7-8 to TRBJ2-3; 8 bases are a match to TRBD2. The CDR3 region is CASSFTSGSDTQYF. The CDR3 nucleotides read TGTGCCAGCAGCTTTACTAGCGGCTCAGATACGCAGTATTTT. Full variable domain (remainder filled in from reference TRBV7-8 and TRBJ2-3): GAGVSQSPRYKVAKRGQDVALRCDPISGHVSLFWYQQALGQGPEFLTYFQNEAQLDKSGLPSDRFFAERPEGSVSTLKIQRTQQEDSAVYLCASSFTSGSDTQYFGPGTRLTVL.